Listed below are T cell receptor beta chains from one sample, sequenced in a study of control samples from healthy donors and cancer patients. Only in-frame clones appear in the TCRdb table, and some are missing; sequencing was by immunoSEQ multiplex PCR. The profile shows 30,000 to 40,000 clones, roughly 92% of them singletons. The sequenced sample consisted of PBMCs. All receptors derive from a man in his forties with colorectal cancer. Both conserved end residues are part of each CDR3. A D gene is named only where the DNA matches it firmly. Only part of the rows carry a size: once, few, many, or a class if the clone is expanded.

size	J	D	V	DNA	CDR3
once	TRBJ2-3	.	TRBV6-5	TGTGCCAGCAGGCCGGACAGACTTAGCACAGATACGCAGTATTTT	CASRPDRLSTDTQYF
.	TRBJ1-4	.	TRBV27	TGTGCCAGCAGTCGGATGGATGGAGAAAAACTGTTTTTT	CASSRMDGEKLFF
.	TRBJ1-6	.	TRBV14	TGTGCCAGCAGTCGACAGGTTGGCGGTTCACCCCTCCACTTT	CASSRQVGGSPLHF
.	TRBJ1-3	.	TRBV11-3	TGTGCCAGCAGCTTAGGAATCGCCGGAAACACCATATATTTT	CASSLGIAGNTIYF
.	TRBJ1-4	.	TRBV19	TGTGCCAGTAGTATTGGGGCAGGCCGAGAAAAACTGTTTTTT	CASSIGAGREKLFF
.	TRBJ1-2	TRBD1	TRBV19	TGTGCCAGTACCGATACCGTCGGGACAGGGAACTATGGCTACACCTTC	CASTDTVGTGNYGYTF
once	TRBJ2-5	.	TRBV6-5	TGTGCCAGCAGTTACTCGAGGCGGGTGACCCAGTACTTC	CASSYSRRVTQYF
.	TRBJ1-4	.	TRBV2	TGTGCCAGCAGAGAGCAAGGACAGATTAATGAAAAACTGTTTTTT	CASREQGQINEKLFF
.	TRBJ2-3	.	TRBV19	TGTGCCAGTAGTATAGATGGCACTTCCCCCCCAGATACGCAGTATTTT	CASSIDGTSPPDTQYF
.	TRBJ2-1	TRBD2	TRBV7-8	TGTGCCAGCAGCTTAAGGTGGCTAGCGGGGACAACGAAAAACAATGAGCAGTTCTTC	CASSLRWLAGTTKNNEQFF
.	TRBJ2-7	TRBD2	TRBV4-3	TGCGCCAGCAACCTTTTCGGACTAGCGGATTACGAGCAGTACTTC	CASNLFGLADYEQYF
.	TRBJ1-4	TRBD1	TRBV4-3	TGCGCCAGCAGCCAAGATCAGGCAGGGGGCTTTGAAAAACTGTTTTTT	CASSQDQAGGFEKLFF
.	TRBJ2-1	TRBD2	TRBV7-2	TGTGCCAGCAGCTTAGTGGGGCGGGGGGCCTACAATGAGCAGTTCTTC	CASSLVGRGAYNEQFF
.	TRBJ1-2	.	TRBV29-1	TGCAGCGTTGAAAGGGTAGGGGACGGCTACACCTTC	CSVERVGDGYTF
.	TRBJ1-1	.	TRBV5-8	TGTGCCAGCAGCTTGGTGGGCAGGGGGAACACTGAAGCTTTCTTT	CASSLVGRGNTEAFF
.	TRBJ1-3	.	TRBV19	TGTGCCAGTAGTATACGCGGGTCTGGAAACACCATATATTTT	CASSIRGSGNTIYF
.	TRBJ1-6	.	TRBV7-2	TGTGCCAGCAGCCCGGGACAAGGGGGTTCACCCCTCCACTTT	CASSPGQGGSPLHF
.	TRBJ1-1	.	TRBV2	TGTGCCAGCAGTGTATGGAGGACTACTGAAGCTTTCTTT	CASSVWRTTEAFF
.	TRBJ2-4	.	TRBV7-9	TGTGCCAGCAGCCGGGGGACCGGACAATACTTC	CASSRGTGQYF
.	TRBJ1-2	.	TRBV7-2	TGTGCCAGCAGCTTAGCGCGCAGCTATGGCTACACCTTC	CASSLARSYGYTF
.	TRBJ1-5	.	TRBV7-2	TGTGCCAGCAGCTACGGGGGGGGTTCTTTCAATCAGCCCCAGCATTTT	CASSYGGGSFNQPQHF
.	TRBJ1-6	.	TRBV27	TGTGCCAGCACCAAGGCCGTTAATTCACCCCTCCACTTT	CASTKAVNSPLHF
.	TRBJ2-3	TRBD2	TRBV9	TGTGCCAGCAGCGATCTAGCGGGGACCACAGATACGCAGTATTTT	CASSDLAGTTDTQYF
.	TRBJ2-1	TRBD1	TRBV6-4	TGTGCCAGCAGTCCCGGGACAGGGACCTACAATGAGCAGTTCTTC	CASSPGTGTYNEQFF
.	TRBJ1-1	.	TRBV29-1	TGCAGCGTGTTGAGGGAGGGTCTTGGCACTGAAGCTTTCTTT	CSVLREGLGTEAFF
.	TRBJ2-7	TRBD1	TRBV4-2	TGTGCCAGCAGCCTCCTACAGGGGCAGCAGTACTTC	CASSLLQGQQYF
.	TRBJ1-6	.	TRBV7-2	TGTGCCAGCAGCTTAGGCCAGGGCGGATCACCCCTCCACTTT	CASSLGQGGSPLHF
.	TRBJ2-2	TRBD2	TRBV11-3	TGTGCCAGCAGCTTAGTCTCAAGCGGGGGGGCCTTCGGGGAGCTGTTTTTT	CASSLVSSGGAFGELFF
.	TRBJ2-2	.	TRBV19	TGTGCCAGTAGTATAGACCGAGGCGCCGGGGAGCTGTTTTTT	CASSIDRGAGELFF
once	TRBJ1-1	.	TRBV5-8	TGTGCCAGCAGCTTGAGCGGGGGCCCGAACACTGAAGCTTTCTTT	CASSLSGGPNTEAFF
.	TRBJ2-6	.	TRBV5-1	TGCGCCAGCAGTGAGGGGAAAGGCTCTGGGGCCAACGTCCTGACTTTC	CASSEGKGSGANVLTF
.	TRBJ1-6	.	TRBV29-1	TGCAGCGTTGCCGAGGCTAGGGAAAATTCACCCCTCCACTTT	CSVAEARENSPLHF
.	TRBJ1-3	.	TRBV20-1	TGCAGTGCTAGTTGGCAGGACCGTCAGTCTGGAAACACCATATATTTT	CSASWQDRQSGNTIYF
.	TRBJ1-1	.	TRBV7-9	TGTGCGCTCATTGGGGGAATGGGCGCTTTCTTT	CALIGGMGAFF
.	TRBJ1-5	.	TRBV4-2	TGTGCCAGCAGCCAAGACGGGGGCTCTAAGCCCCAGCATTTT	CASSQDGGSKPQHF
once	TRBJ1-1	TRBD1	TRBV30	TGTGCCTGGAGTCCCCTCCCCCCGGGACAGAGCACTGAAGCTTTCTTT	CAWSPLPPGQSTEAFF
.	TRBJ1-1	.	TRBV3-1/TRBV3-2	TGTGCCAGCAGCCTCCAACCGACAGGGAACACTGAAGCTTTCTTT	CASSLQPTGNTEAFF
.	TRBJ2-1	.	TRBV7-2	TGTGCCAGCAGAGAAGCTGGGAGGGAGCAGTTCTTC	CASREAGREQFF
.	TRBJ1-2	.	TRBV5-1	TGCGCCAGCAGCTCCGGGTCCCCTCAATATGGCTACACCTTC	CASSSGSPQYGYTF
.	TRBJ1-2	TRBD1	TRBV19	TGTGCCAGTAGGCCCACAGGGGGAGCTGGTGGCTACACCTTC	CASRPTGGAGGYTF
.	TRBJ1-2	TRBD1	TRBV6-5	TGTGCCAGCAGGGAGCCGACAGGGGATATCGGAGGCTACACCTTC	CASREPTGDIGGYTF
once	TRBJ1-1	TRBD1	TRBV24-1	TGTGCCACCAGTGGCCCGCCCGGACAGGGGAAGGTGAACACTGAAGCTTTCTTT	CATSGPPGQGKVNTEAFF
.	TRBJ2-5	.	TRBV9	TGTGCCAGCAGCGCCCATTTACTAGATGAGACCCAGTACTTC	CASSAHLLDETQYF
.	TRBJ2-3	.	TRBV11-2	TGTGCCAGCAGCACCCGGGACCAAGGGGATACGCAGTATTTT	CASSTRDQGDTQYF
.	TRBJ1-1	TRBD1	TRBV11-2	TGTGCCAGCAGCCCCCGGACAGGGTGGGACACTGAAGCTTTCTTT	CASSPRTGWDTEAFF
.	TRBJ2-5	.	TRBV7-8	TGTGCCAGCAGCTTAGTTCGGTCCCAGTCCGGGGAGACCCAGTACTTC	CASSLVRSQSGETQYF
.	TRBJ1-2	TRBD1	TRBV5-1	TGCGCCAGCAGCTTGGAAACGGACAGGGTTGGCTATGGCTACACCTTC	CASSLETDRVGYGYTF
.	TRBJ1-2	.	TRBV2	TGTGCCAGCACGATACAGGGCTATGGCTACACCTTC	CASTIQGYGYTF
.	TRBJ2-5	.	TRBV6-5	TGTGCCAGCCAAGGCTTTAAAGAGACCCAGTACTTC	CASQGFKETQYF
.	TRBJ1-1	.	TRBV11-3	TGTGCCAGCAGCTGGACAGAGAACACTGAAGCTTTCTTT	CASSWTENTEAFF
once	TRBJ1-5	.	TRBV4-1	TGCGCCAGCAGCCAAGGAGGGGACTTGCCCCAGCATTTT	CASSQGGDLPQHF
.	TRBJ1-2	TRBD1	TRBV19	TGTGCCAGTAACAGCTGGCAGGGGGCTTTTGGCTACACCTTC	CASNSWQGAFGYTF
once	TRBJ2-7	TRBD1	TRBV12-3/TRBV12-4	TGTGCGACGGGCAGGGGGACCTACGAGCAGTACTTC	CATGRGTYEQYF
.	TRBJ1-1	.	TRBV6-2/TRBV6-3	TGTGCCAGCAGTTCCCGGGGGGCGCGGAACACTGAAGCTTTCTTT	CASSSRGARNTEAFF
few	TRBJ1-1	TRBD1	TRBV30	TGTGCCTGGAGTACAGGGGGCGCGAGAAGAACTGAAGCTTTCTTT	CAWSTGGARRTEAFF